The 9 T cell receptor beta chains in this list originate from one sample, sequenced in a study of human T cells and chemical hapten exposure. As for time point: pre-sensitization, week 0. The treatment: therapeutic diphenylcyclopropenone sensitization with weekly scalp DPC. TCRdb reprocessed the RACE reads via MiXCR and lists one record per CDR3 protein. In the table there are over 85,000 distinct CDR3 sequences, roughly a tenth of which are singletons. The source was whole blood, collected in connection with sensitization to the hapten diphenylcyclopropenone (DPC). The receptors come from a woman aged 55-70 years with alopecia areata. Some clones in this sample may be carry-over from other donors' samples.

This clonotype has at least ten counts. The gene calls are TRBV9 and TRBJ2-1; a weak D match, TRBD2 (6 bases). V was clipped by 3 bases and J by 4 bases, with 8 bases between them. The V gene's germline CDR1 is SGDLS and CDR2 YYNGEE. The CDR3 has 13 amino acids. The CDR3 nucleotides read TGTGCCAGCAGCGGGGAGGAATACAATGAGCAGTTCTTC. This translates into CASSGEEYNEQFF.

The chain joins TRBV7-8 to TRBJ2-1, with 13 bases aligning to TRBD2. The V gene's germline CDR1 is SGHVS and CDR2 FQNEAQ. V was pared by 5 bases and J by 5 bases, with 3 bases of the junction left unmatched. The CDR3 contains 15 residues. CDR3 residues: CASSTGTSGDNEQFF. CDR3 coding DNA: TGTGCCAGCAGCACCGGGACTAGCGGGGACAATGAGCAGTTCTTC.

Details on this clonotype: Just one base apart from a much larger clone, this may be a read error. This CDR3 reads CASSRPQGANEKLLF. The CDR3, as DNA: TGTGCCAGCAGCCGACCGCAGGGGGCGAATGAAAAACTGCTTTTT. J is TRBJ1-4 and V is TRBV3-1; 8 positions match TRBD1. The germline CDR1 and CDR2 sequences are LGHDT and YNNKEL (reference sequence). This CDR3 has 15 residues.

This clonotype has at least ten counts. This rearrangement joins TRBV5-1 to TRBJ2-7, with a tentative D call TRBD2 (6 bases). V was trimmed by 4 bases and J by 1 base, leaving 15 bases between them. The V gene's germline CDR1 is SGHRS and CDR2 YFSETQ. The CDR3 contains 15 residues. The CDR3 sequence: CASSPPGGASYEQYF. CDR3 bases: TGCGCCAGCAGCCCGCCCGGCGGGGCGTCCTACGAGCAGTACTTC.

This clonotype was picked up a small number of times. The rearrangement joins TRBV9 to TRBJ2-2; D is unclear. This CDR3 contains 15 residues. V shed 2 bases and J shed 7 bases, with 15 bases lying between them. CDR1 is SGDLS, CDR2 YYNGEE, per germline. CDR3 in amino acids: CASSVPLEASGELFF. CDR3 nucleotide sequence: TGTGCCAGCAGCGTTCCCCTCGAGGCTAGCGGGGAGCTGTTTTTT.

This chain joins TRBV18 and TRBJ2-1; D unresolved. This CDR3 spans 15 amino acids. Looked up from germline, CDR1 is KGHSH and CDR2 is LQKENI. Trimming removed 0 bases at V and 3 bases at J, with 9 bases between. The CDR3 spells CASSPPARLYNEQFF. CDR3 DNA sequence: TGTGCCAGCTCACCACCCGCCCGCCTCTACAATGAGCAGTTCTTC.

There are a few counts of this clonotype. The V gene is TRBV27, the J gene TRBJ1-5; D not resolved. Between the trimmed V and J ends, which lost 3 bases and 4 bases, there was a span of 10 bases. The length of the CDR3 is 14 residues. The germline V gene encodes CDR1 MNHEY and CDR2 SMNVEV (reference sequence). CDR3: CASSLGWENQPQHF. The CDR3 bases are TGTGCCAGCAGTTTGGGGTGGGAGAATCAGCCCCAGCATTTT.

The V gene is TRBV7-9, the J gene TRBJ1-4, with D maybe TRBD1 (6 bases). The V gene's germline CDR1 is SEHNR and CDR2 FQNEAQ (reference sequence). V lost 5 bases, J lost 7 bases, and 20 bases lay in between. The CDR3 has 16 amino acids. Here the CDR3 DNA reads TGTGCCAGCAGCCTCACCTCCGGGATAGGGGGTGAAAAACTGTTTTTT. Translated, it gives CASSLTSGIGGEKLFF. Supplemented by reference TRBV7-9 and TRBJ1-4, the full variable domain reads DTGVSQNPRHKITKRGQNVTFRCDPISEHNRLYWYRQTLGQGPEFLTYFQNEAQLEKSRLLSDRFSAERPKGSFSTLEIQRTEQGDSAMYLCASSLTSGIGGEKLFFGSGTQLSVL.

The chain is built from TRBV29-1 and TRBJ2-1, with D perhaps matching TRBD2 (6 bases). Trimming pared 3 bases from V and 9 bases from J, leaving 18 bases between. CDR1 and CDR2 from the germline V gene are SQVTM and ANQGSEA. CDR3 length equals 14 residues. The CDR3, as DNA: TGCAGCGTTGAGAGGAGGGGACGGTTTCTTGAGCAGTTCTTC. Protein sequence: CSVERRGRFLEQFF.